This T cell receptor (beta chain) was recorded in a study of response to subunit inactivated influenza vaccine. Germline V gene sequence: CDR1 SQVTM, CDR2 ANQGSEA. Unmatched junction bases numbered 6, after V lost 7 bases and J lost 5 bases. This CDR3 comprises 12 residues. TCRdb reanalysed the RT-PCR reads using MiXCR and keeps one entry per CDR3 protein. Here the sample spans 200,000 to 300,000 distinct CDR3 sequences, 12% being singletons. This clonotype was picked up many times. The sequencing used non-naive T cells sorted from PBMCs, collected 14 to 15 days before vaccination. This clonotype originated in a man aged 45-65 years who received an inactivated influenza vaccine. The V gene is TRBV29-1, the J gene TRBJ1-1, with 8 bases that match TRBD1. CDR3 coding DNA: TGCAGCGCCTCACAGGGGGTTACTGAAGCTTTCTTT. Its translation: CSASQGVTEAFF.